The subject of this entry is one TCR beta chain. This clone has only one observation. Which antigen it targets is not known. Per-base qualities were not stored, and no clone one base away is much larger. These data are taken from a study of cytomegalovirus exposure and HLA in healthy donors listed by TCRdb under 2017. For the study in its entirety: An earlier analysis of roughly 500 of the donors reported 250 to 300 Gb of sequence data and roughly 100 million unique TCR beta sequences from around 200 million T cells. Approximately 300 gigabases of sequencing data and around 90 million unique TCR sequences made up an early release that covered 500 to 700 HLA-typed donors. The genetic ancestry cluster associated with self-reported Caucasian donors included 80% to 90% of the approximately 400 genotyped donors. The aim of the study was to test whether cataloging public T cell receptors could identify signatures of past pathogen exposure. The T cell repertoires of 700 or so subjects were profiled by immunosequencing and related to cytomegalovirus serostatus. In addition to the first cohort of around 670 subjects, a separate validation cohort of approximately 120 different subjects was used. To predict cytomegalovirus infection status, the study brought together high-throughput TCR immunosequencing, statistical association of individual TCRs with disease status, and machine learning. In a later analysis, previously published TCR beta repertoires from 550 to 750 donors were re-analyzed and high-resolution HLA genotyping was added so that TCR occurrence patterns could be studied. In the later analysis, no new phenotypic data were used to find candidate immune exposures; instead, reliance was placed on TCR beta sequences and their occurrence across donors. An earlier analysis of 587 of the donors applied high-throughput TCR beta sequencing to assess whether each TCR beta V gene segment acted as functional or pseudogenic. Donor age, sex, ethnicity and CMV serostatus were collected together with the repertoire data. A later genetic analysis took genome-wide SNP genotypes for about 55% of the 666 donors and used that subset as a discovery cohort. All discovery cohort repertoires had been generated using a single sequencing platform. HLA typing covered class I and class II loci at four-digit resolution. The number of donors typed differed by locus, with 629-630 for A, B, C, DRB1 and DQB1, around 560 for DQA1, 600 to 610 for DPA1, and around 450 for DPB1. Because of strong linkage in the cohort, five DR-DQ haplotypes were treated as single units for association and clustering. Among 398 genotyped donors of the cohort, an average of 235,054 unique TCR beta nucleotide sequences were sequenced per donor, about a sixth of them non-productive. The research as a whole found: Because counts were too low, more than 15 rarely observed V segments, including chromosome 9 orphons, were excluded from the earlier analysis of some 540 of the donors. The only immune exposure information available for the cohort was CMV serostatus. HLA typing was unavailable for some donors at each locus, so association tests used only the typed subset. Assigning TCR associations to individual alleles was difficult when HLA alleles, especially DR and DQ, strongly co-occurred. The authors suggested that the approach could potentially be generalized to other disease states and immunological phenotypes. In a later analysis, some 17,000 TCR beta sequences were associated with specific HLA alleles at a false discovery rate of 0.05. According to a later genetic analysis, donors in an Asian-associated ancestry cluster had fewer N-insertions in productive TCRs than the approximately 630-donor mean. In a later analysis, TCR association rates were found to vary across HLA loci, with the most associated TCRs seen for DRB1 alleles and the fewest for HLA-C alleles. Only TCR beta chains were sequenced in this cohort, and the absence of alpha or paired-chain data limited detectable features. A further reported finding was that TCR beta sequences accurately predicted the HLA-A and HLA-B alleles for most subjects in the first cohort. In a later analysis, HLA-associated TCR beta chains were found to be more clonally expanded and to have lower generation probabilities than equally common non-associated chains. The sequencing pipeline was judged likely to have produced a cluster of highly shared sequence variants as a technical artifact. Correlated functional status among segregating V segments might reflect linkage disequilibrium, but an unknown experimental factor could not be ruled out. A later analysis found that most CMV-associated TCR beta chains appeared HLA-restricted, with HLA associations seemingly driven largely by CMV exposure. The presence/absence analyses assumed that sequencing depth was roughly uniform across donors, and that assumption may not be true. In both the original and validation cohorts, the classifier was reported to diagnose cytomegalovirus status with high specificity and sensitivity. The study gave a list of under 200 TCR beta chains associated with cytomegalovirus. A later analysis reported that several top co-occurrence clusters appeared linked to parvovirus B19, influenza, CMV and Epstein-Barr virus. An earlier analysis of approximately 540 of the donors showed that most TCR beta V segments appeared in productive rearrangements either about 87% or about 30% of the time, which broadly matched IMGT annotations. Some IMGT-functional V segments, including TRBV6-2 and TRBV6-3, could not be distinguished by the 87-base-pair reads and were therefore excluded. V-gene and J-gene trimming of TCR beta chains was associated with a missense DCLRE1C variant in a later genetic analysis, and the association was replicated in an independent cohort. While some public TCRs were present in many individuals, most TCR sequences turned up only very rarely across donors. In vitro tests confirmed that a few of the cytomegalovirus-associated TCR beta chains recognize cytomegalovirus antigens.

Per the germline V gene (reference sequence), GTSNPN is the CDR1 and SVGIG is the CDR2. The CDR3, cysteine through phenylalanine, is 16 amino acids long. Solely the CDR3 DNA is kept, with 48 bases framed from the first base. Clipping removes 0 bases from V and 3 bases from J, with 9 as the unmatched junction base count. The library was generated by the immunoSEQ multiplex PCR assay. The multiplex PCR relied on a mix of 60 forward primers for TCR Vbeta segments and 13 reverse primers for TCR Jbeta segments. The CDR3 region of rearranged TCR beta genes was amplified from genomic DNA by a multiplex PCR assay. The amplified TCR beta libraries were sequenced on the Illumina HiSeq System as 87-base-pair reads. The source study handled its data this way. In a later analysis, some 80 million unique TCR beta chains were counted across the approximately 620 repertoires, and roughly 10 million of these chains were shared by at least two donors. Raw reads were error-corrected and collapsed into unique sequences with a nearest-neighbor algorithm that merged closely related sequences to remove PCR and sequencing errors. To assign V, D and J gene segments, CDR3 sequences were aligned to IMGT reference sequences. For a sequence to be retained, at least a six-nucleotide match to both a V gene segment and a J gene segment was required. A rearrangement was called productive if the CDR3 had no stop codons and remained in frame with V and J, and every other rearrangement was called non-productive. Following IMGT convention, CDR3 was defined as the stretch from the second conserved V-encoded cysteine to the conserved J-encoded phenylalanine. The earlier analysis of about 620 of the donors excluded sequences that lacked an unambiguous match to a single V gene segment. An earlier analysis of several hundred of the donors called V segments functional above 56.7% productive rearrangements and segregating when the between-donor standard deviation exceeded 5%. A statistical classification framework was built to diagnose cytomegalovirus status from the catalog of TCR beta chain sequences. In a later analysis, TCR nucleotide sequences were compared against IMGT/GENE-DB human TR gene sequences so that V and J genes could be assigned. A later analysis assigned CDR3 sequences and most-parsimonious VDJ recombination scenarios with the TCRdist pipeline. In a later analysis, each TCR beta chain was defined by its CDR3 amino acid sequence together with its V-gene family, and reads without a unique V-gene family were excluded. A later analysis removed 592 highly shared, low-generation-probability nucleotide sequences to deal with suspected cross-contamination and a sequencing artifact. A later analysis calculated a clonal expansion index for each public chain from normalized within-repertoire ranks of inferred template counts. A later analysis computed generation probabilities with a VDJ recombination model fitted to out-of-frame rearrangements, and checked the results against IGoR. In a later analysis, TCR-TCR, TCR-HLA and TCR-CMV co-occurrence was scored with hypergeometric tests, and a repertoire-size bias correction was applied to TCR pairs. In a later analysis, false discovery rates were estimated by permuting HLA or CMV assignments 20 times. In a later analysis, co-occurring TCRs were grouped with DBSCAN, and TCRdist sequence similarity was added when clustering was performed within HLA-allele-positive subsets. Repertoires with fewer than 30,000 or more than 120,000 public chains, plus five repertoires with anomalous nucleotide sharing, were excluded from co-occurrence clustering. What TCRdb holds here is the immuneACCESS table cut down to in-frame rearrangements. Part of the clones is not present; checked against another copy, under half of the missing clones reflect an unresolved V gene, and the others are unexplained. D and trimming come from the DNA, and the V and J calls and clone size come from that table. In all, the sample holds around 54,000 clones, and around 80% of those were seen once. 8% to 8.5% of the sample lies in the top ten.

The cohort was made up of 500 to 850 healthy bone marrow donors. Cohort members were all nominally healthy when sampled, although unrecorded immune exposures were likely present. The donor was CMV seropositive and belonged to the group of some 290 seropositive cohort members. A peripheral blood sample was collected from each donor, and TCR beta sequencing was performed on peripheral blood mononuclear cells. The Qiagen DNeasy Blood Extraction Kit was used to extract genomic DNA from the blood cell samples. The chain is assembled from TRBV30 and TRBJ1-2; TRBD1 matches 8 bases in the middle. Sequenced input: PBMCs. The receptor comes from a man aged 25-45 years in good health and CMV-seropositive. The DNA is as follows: TGTGCCTGGAGTGTACCGGGACAGGCCGAGGACTATGGCTACACCTTC. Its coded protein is CAWSVPGQAEDYGYTF. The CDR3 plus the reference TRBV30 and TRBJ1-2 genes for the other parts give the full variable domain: SQTIHQWPATLVQPVGSPLSLECTVEGTSNPNLYWYRQAAGRGLQLLFYSVGIGQISSEVPQNLSASRPQDRQFILSSKKLLLSDSGFYLCAWSVPGQAEDYGYTFGSGTRLTVV.